This T cell receptor beta chain was captured in a study of cytomegalovirus exposure and HLA in healthy donors. The PCR was carried out with 60 Vbeta primers and 13 Jbeta primers. Assay used: immunoSEQ multiplex PCR; TCRdb lists only in-frame clones, some missing. This sample has fewer than 150,000 clones, with around 75% found just once. Worth noting for this clone: The antigen is not known.

Overall study findings and caveats: Across all donors, roughly uniform sequencing depth was an assumption of the presence/absence analyses.

Germline CDR1 SNHLY, CDR2 FYNNEI. The CDR3 is 15 residues long. V lost 0 bases, J lost 5 bases, and 13 bases lay in between. This TCR derives from a woman in her 30s in good health and CMV-seronegative. The sample was PBMCs. The chain couples TRBV2 to TRBJ1-2; maybe TRBD1 (5 bases). The CDR3 sequence: CASSEAPGRGYGYTF. The CDR3, as DNA: TGTGCCAGCAGTGAAGCTCCGGGCCGGGGGTATGGCTACACCTTC.